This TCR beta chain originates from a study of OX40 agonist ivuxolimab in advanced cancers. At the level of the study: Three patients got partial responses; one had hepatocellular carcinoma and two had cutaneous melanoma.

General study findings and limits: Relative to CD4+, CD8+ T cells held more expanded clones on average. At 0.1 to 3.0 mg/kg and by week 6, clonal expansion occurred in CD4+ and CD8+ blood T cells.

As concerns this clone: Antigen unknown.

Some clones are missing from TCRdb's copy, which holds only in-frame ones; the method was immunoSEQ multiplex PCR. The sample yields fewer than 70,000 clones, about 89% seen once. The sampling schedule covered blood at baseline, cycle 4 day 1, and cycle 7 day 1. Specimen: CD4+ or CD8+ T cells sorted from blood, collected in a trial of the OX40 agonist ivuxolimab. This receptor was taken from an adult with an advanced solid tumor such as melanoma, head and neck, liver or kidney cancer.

The CDR3 nucleotides read TGTGCCAGCAGTTTCCTCATGGGGTACACTGAAGCTTTCTTT. Its translation: CASSFLMGYTEAFF. The J gene is TRBJ1-1, the V gene TRBV28; no reliable D call. This CDR3 has 14 residues. V gave up 3 bases and J gave up 3 bases, with 11 bases separating them. Looked up from germline, CDR1 is MDHEN and CDR2 is SYDVKM.